This T cell receptor beta chain was recovered during a study of cytomegalovirus exposure and HLA in healthy donors. Primers for the PCR totalled 60 Vbeta and 13 Jbeta. The assay was immunoSEQ multiplex PCR, and TCRdb's table has in-frame clones only and misses some. The data contain approximately 73,000 clones, 55% to 75% of them singletons. As regards this clone: The antigen is undetermined.

Each donor's status was that of a healthy bone marrow donor. Study findings and constraints: Some V segments (TRBV6-2 and TRBV6-3 among them) were excluded as indistinguishable. Over 150 TCR beta chains were listed as cytomegalovirus-associated. Later analysis indicated greater clonal expansion among HLA-associated TCR beta chains than among equally common other chains.

The CDR3 extends over 15 amino acids. CDR1 and CDR2 (germline): SGHRS, YFSETQ. V was clipped by 5 bases and J by 0 bases, with 14 bases between them. The chain employs TRBV5-1 and TRBJ1-2; the D gene is possibly TRBD1 (5 bases). Sequencing was done on a sample of PBMCs. The sequence was collected from a man aged 30 to 45 in good health and CMV-seropositive. This chain's CDR3 is CASRPQENPNYGYTF. As DNA, the CDR3 is TGCGCCAGCAGACCACAGGAGAACCCTAACTATGGCTACACCTTC.